The 21 T cell receptor beta chains given below trace back to one sample, sequenced in a study of blood T cell repertoires in COVID-19. Method: immunoSEQ multiplex PCR; TCRdb's copy keeps in-frame clones and lacks some. Altogether about 360,000 clones are present, 88% being singletons, with the ten largest covering 2% to 2.5%. The sequenced sample was PBMCs or T cells enriched from blood (not recorded which). The receptors were gathered from a middle-aged woman with acute COVID-19.

The chain has TRBV12-3 or TRBV12-4 and TRBJ2-1; D possibly corresponds to TRBD2 (6 bases). CDR3 length equals 13 residues. Trimming left V 3 bases short and J 8 bases short, with 11 bases between. This CDR3 reads CASSFGGLYEQFF. CDR3 nucleotide sequence: TGTGCCAGCAGTTTCGGAGGGTTGTATGAGCAGTTCTTC.

The gene calls are TRBV11-2 and TRBJ2-7; D unclear. Per germline, CDR1 SGHAT and CDR2 FQNNGV. The CDR3 has 12 amino acids. Trimming shortened V by 2 bases and J by 3 bases, and 5 bases separated the two germline ends. The CDR3 is CASSLSGYEQYF. The CDR3 DNA reads TGTGCCAGCAGCTTATCAGGCTACGAGCAGTACTTC. Filled out from reference TRBV11-2 and TRBJ2-7, the complete variable domain reads EAGVAQSPRYKIIEKRQSVAFWCNPISGHATLYWYQQILGQGPKLLIQFQNNGVVDDSQLPKDRFSAERLKGVDSTLKIQPAKLEDSAVYLCASSLSGYEQYFGPGTRLTVT.

In DNA form, the CDR3 reads TGTGCCAGCACCTCATCAGGCAGTGTTTTCGCCTACGAGCAGTACTTC. Translation gives CASTSSGSVFAYEQYF. V gene TRBV25-1 combines with J gene TRBJ2-7; D is uncertain. The germline gives CDR1 MGHDK, CDR2 SYGVNS. This CDR3 contains 16 residues. Trimming shortened V by 7 bases and J by 2 bases, and 21 bases separated the two germline ends.

The chain uses TRBV19 and TRBJ1-2, with D perhaps matching TRBD1 (5 bases). The CDR3 consists of 15 residues. V was trimmed by 0 bases and J by 2 bases, leaving 10 bases between them. CDR1 is LNHDA and CDR2 is SQIVND in the germline V gene (reference sequence). CDR3 sequence (DNA): TGTGCCAGTAGTATAGACCGGGGGGAGAACTATGGCTACACCTTC. Its translation is CASSIDRGENYGYTF. Variable domain in full (rest from reference TRBV19 and TRBJ1-2): DGGITQSPKYLFRKEGQNVTLSCEQNLNHDAMYWYRQDPGQGLRLIYYSQIVNDFQKGDIAEGYSVSREKKESFPLTVTSAQKNPTAFYLCASSIDRGENYGYTFGSGTRLTVV.

This clone was counted a few times. V is TRBV25-1 and J is TRBJ1-5; D remains ambiguous. The CDR3 runs 13 residues. Germline V gene lookup returns CDR1 MGHDK and CDR2 SYGVNS. V lost 3 bases and J lost 7, with 10 bases in between. CDR3 nucleotide sequence: TGTGCCAGCAGTGATGCGGGTGGCCAGCCCCAGCATTTT. Translation gives CASSDAGGQPQHF.

The genes are TRBV6-5 and TRBJ2-5; 8 bases align to TRBD1. Trimming cost V 7 bases and J 4 bases; bases outside gene matches: 8. The CDR3 contains 14 residues. From germline, CDR1 is MNHEY and CDR2 SVGAGI. The CDR3 nucleotides read TGTGCCAGCACCATCAGTGGACAGGGAGAGACCCAGTACTTC. Protein: CASTISGQGETQYF.

The chain has TRBV5-5 and TRBJ2-7, with a weak D call TRBD1 (5 bases). The CDR3 length is 15 residues. Germline V CDR1 and CDR2: SGHKS, YYEKEE (reference sequence). V lost 4 bases to trimming and J lost 0 bases, with 14 bases between them. CDR3 sequence (DNA): TGTGCCAGCAGCCCGGACAACGTGTACTCCTACGAGCAGTACTTC. Translating it yields CASSPDNVYSYEQYF.

V gene TRBV2 combines with J gene TRBJ1-6; D may be TRBD1 (6 bases). V lost 7 bases and J lost 7, with 14 bases in between. From germline, CDR1 is SNHLY and CDR2 FYNNEI. CDR3 length: 14 residues. CDR3 sequence: CASNLGQTNSPLHF. The CDR3, as DNA: TGTGCCAGCAATTTAGGACAGACAAATTCACCCCTCCACTTT. The entire variable domain, with the rest obtained from reference TRBV2 and TRBJ1-6, is as follows: EPEVTQTPSHQVTQMGQEVILRCVPISNHLYFYWYRQILGQKVEFLVSFYNNEISEKSEIFDDQFSVERPDGSNFTLKIRSTKLEDSAMYFCASNLGQTNSPLHFGNGTRLTVT.

The chain recombines TRBV18 with TRBJ2-1, with 16 bases lining up with TRBD2. The V gene's germline CDR1 is KGHSH and CDR2 LQKENI. The CDR3 contains 16 residues. V lost 3 bases, J lost 7 bases, and 3 bases stayed unmatched. CDR3 sequence reads: CASSPLGLAGGNEQFF. In DNA form, the CDR3 reads TGTGCCAGCTCACCTTTGGGACTAGCGGGGGGGAATGAGCAGTTCTTC.

The CDR3 DNA reads as TGTGCCAGCAGTGGACAGGGGGCGCCTGAAAAACTGTTTTTT. Translated: CASSGQGAPEKLFF. V is TRBV2 and J is TRBJ1-4; 10 bases fit TRBD1. The CDR3 length is 14 residues. Per the germline V gene, CDR1 is SNHLY and CDR2 is FYNNEI. Germline trimming cut 4 bases from V and 7 bases from J; bases unmatched to any gene: 3. The full variable domain, completed using reference TRBV2 and TRBJ1-4, is EPEVTQTPSHQVTQMGQEVILRCVPISNHLYFYWYRQILGQKVEFLVSFYNNEISEKSEIFDDQFSVERPDGSNFTLKIRSTKLEDSAMYFCASSGQGAPEKLFFGSGTQLSVL.

This chain connects TRBV18 to TRBJ1-2, with D perhaps matching TRBD1 (6 bases). The V gene lost 5 bases and the J gene lost 8 bases, with 18 bases spanning the gap. The CDR3 is 14 residues long. Germline values: CDR1 KGHSH, CDR2 LQKENI. The CDR3 DNA is TGTGCCAGCTCAAGGGGGACCGTATCTGAGGGCTACACCTTC. Translation: CASSRGTVSEGYTF.

The V call is TRBV12-3 or TRBV12-4, the J call TRBJ2-1, with D unresolved. V dropped 6 bases and J dropped 8 bases, with 11 bases sitting between them. CDR3 length: 12 residues. The CDR3 DNA reads TGTGCCAGCAGATTCGGTGCGGATGAGCAGTTCTTC. As protein: CASRFGADEQFF.

The V call is TRBV19, the J call TRBJ1-5, with TRBD1 matching over 7 bases. CDR1 is LNHDA and CDR2 is SQIVND in the germline V gene (reference sequence). CDR3 length: 13 residues. Trimming removed 10 bases from V and 3 bases from J; junction bases left unmatched: 6. The CDR3 is CATLQGTNQPQHF. The DNA of the CDR3 is TGTGCCACCCTACAGGGGACCAATCAGCCCCAGCATTTT.

The CDR3 reads CASSQHGGVEQYF. CDR3 nucleotide sequence: TGTGCCAGCAGCCAGCACGGGGGGGTCGAGCAGTACTTC. The chain couples TRBV3-1 (or the pseudogene TRBV3-2) to TRBJ2-7, with 8 positions matching TRBD2. Unmatched junction bases numbered 4, after V lost 3 bases and J lost 6 bases. Germline loops: CDR1 LGHDT, CDR2 YNNKEL (reference sequence). CDR3 size: 13 residues.

The V gene is TRBV29-1, the J gene TRBJ1-2; D uncertain. V dropped 1 base and J dropped 2 bases, with 8 bases sitting between them. This CDR3 contains 13 residues. CDR1 is SQVTM, CDR2 ANQGSEA, per germline. The CDR3 DNA reads as TGCAGCGTTGAAGGGTTCGGGAACTATGGCTACACCTTC. This translates into CSVEGFGNYGYTF.

This clone was seen more than once but under ten times. The chain employs TRBV24-1 and TRBJ2-7, with unresolved D. Germline CDR1 is KGHDR and CDR2 is SFDVKD. The CDR3 extends over 11 amino acids. CDR3 sequence: CATPGSYEQYF. The CDR3 DNA reads TGTGCTACGCCCGGCTCCTACGAGCAGTACTTC.

This clone showed up just a few times. The genes are TRBV5-1 and TRBJ1-1; 8 nucleotides agree with TRBD1. The V gene end was trimmed by 4 bases and the J gene end by 2 bases; junction bases not matched to a gene: 10. The CDR3 consists of 16 residues. Looked up from germline, CDR1 is SGHRS and CDR2 is YFSETQ. The CDR3: CASSISDRVTNTEAFF. CDR3 nucleotide sequence: TGCGCCAGCAGCATCTCGGACAGGGTAACAAACACTGAAGCTTTCTTT.

The gene calls are TRBV6-5 and TRBJ1-1; 8 bases match TRBD1. The CDR3 is made up of 14 amino acids. V lost 8 bases, J lost 1 base, and 6 bases stayed unmatched. CDR1 and CDR2 (germline): MNHEY, SVGAGI. The CDR3: CASARQGRNTEAFF. Here the CDR3 DNA reads TGTGCCAGCGCGAGACAGGGGCGGAACACTGAAGCTTTCTTT.

V and J are TRBV29-1 and TRBJ1-1, with 9 bases aligning to TRBD1. Germline loops: CDR1 SQVTM, CDR2 ANQGSEA. The CDR3 spans 10 residues. The V and J ends lost 4 bases and 10 bases, in that order; junction bases with no gene match: 1. This chain's CDR3 is CSVGDRAAFF. CDR3 bases: TGCAGCGTTGGGGACAGGGCAGCTTTCTTT.

The V gene is TRBV4-1, the J gene TRBJ2-2, with TRBD1 matching 8 bases. The CDR3 contains 15 residues. Germline V gives CDR1 MGHRA, CDR2 YSYEKL. The V segment lost 1 base and the J segment 5 bases; nucleotides outside the gene matches: 3. For the CDR3, the DNA is TGCGCCAGCAGCCAAGGGACAGGGATTACCGGGGAGCTGTTTTTT. This sequence encodes CASSQGTGITGELFF.

The genes are TRBV18 and TRBJ1-4; D is ambiguous. Per the germline V gene, CDR1 is KGHSH and CDR2 is LQKENI. Trimming removed 3 bases from V and 0 bases from J, with 8 bases in between. CDR3 length equals 15 residues. CDR3 region: CASSPDTATNEKLFF. The CDR3 region has the DNA TGTGCCAGCTCACCCGATACTGCAACTAATGAAAAACTGTTTTTT.